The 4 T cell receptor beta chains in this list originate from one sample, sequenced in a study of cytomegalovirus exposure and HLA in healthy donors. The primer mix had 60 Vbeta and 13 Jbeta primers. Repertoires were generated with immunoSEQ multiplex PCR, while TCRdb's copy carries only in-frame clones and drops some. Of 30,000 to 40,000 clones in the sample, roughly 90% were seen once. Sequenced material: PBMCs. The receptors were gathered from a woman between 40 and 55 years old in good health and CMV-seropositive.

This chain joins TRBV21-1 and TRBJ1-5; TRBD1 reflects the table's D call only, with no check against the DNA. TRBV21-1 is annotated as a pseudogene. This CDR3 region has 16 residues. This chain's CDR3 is CASSRYRDRGDQPQHF. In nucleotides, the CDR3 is TGTGCCAGCAGCCGTTATAGGGACAGGGGGGATCAGCCCCAGCATTTT.

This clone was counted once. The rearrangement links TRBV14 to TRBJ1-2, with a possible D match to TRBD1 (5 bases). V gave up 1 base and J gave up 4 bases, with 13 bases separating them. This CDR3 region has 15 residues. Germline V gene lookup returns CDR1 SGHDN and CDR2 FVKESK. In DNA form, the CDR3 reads TGTGCCAGCAGCCAAGTCGGGACTCGACCCTATGGCTACACCTTC. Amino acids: CASSQVGTRPYGYTF.

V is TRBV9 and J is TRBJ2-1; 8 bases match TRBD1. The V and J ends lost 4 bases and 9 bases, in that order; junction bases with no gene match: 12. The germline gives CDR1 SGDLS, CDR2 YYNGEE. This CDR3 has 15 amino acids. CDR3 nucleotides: TGTGCCAGCAGCACGTCCGGGACAGGCTCCGGTGAGCAGTTCTTC. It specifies CASSTSGTGSGEQFF.

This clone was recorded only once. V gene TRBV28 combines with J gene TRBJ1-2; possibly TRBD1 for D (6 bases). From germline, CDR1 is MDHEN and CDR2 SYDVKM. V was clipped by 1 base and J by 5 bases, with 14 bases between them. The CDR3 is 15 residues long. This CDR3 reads CASSLSVAGEYGYTF. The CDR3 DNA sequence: TGTGCCAGCAGTTTATCGGTGGCAGGGGAGTATGGCTACACCTTC.